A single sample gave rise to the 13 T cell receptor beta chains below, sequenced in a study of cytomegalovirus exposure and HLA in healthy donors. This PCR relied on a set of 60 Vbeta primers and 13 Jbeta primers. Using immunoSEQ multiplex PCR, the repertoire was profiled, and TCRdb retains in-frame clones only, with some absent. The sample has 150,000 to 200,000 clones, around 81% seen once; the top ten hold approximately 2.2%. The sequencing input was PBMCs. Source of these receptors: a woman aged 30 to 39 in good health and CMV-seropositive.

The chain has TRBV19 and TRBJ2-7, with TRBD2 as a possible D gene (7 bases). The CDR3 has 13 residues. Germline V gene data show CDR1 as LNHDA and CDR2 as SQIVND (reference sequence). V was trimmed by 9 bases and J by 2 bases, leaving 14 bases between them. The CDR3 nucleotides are TGTGCCAGGGGGGGGCAGCGAGCCTACGAGCAGTACTTC. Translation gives CARGGQRAYEQYF.

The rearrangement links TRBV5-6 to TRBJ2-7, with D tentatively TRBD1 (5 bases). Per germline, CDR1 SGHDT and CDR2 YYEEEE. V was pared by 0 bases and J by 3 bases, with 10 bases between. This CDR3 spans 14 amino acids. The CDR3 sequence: CASSLVGQGYEQYF. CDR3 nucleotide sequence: TGTGCCAGCAGCTTGGTAGGTCAGGGCTACGAGCAGTACTTC.

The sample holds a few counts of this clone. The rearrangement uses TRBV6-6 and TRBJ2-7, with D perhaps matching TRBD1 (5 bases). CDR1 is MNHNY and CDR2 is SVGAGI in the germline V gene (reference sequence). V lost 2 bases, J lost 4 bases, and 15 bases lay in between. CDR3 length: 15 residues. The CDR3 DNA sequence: TGTGCCAGCAGTTACAATGCGGCAGGGCAGTACGAGCAGTACTTC. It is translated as CASSYNAAGQYEQYF.

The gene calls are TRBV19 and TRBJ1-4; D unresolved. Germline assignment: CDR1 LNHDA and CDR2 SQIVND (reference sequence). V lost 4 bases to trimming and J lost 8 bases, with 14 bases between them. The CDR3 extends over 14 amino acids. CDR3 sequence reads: CASSTRRSWEKLFF. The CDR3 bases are TGTGCCAGTAGTACAAGGAGGTCCTGGGAAAAACTGTTTTTT. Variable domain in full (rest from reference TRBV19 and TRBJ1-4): DGGITQSPKYLFRKEGQNVTLSCEQNLNHDAMYWYRQDPGQGLRLIYYSQIVNDFQKGDIAEGYSVSREKKESFPLTVTSAQKNPTAFYLCASSTRRSWEKLFFGSGTQLSVL.

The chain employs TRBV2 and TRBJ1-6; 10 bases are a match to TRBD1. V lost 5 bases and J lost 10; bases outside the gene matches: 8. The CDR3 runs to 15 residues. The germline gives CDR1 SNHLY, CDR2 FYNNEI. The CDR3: CASSRQGAKGSPLHF. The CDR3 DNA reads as TGTGCCAGCAGTCGACAGGGGGCTAAGGGATCACCCCTCCACTTT.

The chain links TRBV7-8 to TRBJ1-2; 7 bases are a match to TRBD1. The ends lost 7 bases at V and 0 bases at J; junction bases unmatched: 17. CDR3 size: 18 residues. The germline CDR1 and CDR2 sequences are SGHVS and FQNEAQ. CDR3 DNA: TGTGCCAGCACCCCAATCCTGACAGGGTTATCAGCTAACTATGGCTACACCTTC. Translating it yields CASTPILTGLSANYGYTF.

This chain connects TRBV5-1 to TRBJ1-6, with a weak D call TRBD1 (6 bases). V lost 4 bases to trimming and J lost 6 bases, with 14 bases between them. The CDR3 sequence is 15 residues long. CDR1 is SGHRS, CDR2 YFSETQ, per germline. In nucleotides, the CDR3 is TGCGCCAGCAGCCAGACGGGACAACCTAATTCACCCCTCCACTTT. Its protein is CASSQTGQPNSPLHF.

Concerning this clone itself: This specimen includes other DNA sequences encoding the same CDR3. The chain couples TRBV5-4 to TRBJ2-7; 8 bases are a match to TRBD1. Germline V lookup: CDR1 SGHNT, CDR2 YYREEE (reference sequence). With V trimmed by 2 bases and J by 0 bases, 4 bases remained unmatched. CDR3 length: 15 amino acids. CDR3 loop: CASSFRTGTSYEQYF. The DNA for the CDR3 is TGTGCCAGCAGCTTTAGGACAGGGACCTCCTACGAGCAGTACTTC.

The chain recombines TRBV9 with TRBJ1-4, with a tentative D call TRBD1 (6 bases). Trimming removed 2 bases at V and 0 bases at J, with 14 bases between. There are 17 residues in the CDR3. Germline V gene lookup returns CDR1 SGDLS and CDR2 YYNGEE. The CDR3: CASSVLGSGATNEKLFF. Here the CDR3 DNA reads TGTGCCAGCAGCGTGCTGGGGTCAGGGGCAACTAATGAAAAACTGTTTTTT.

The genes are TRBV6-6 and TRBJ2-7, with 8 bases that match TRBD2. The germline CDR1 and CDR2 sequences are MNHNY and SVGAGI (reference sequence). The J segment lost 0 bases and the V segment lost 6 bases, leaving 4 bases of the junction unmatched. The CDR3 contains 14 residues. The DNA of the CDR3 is TGTGCCAGCAGGCAAGCGGGGGACTCCTACGAGCAGTACTTC. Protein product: CASRQAGDSYEQYF.

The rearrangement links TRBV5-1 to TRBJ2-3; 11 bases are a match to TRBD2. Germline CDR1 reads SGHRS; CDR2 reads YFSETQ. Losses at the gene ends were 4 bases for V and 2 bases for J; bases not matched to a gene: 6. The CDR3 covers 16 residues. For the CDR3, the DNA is TGCGCCAGCAGCGTCGGACTAGCGGGTCACACAGATACGCAGTATTTT. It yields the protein CASSVGLAGHTDTQYF. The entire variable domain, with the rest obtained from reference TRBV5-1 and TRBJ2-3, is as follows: KAGVTQTPRYLIKTRGQQVTLSCSPISGHRSVSWYQQTPGQGLQFLFEYFSETQRNKGNFPGRFSGRQFSNSRSEMNVSTLELGDSALYLCASSVGLAGHTDTQYFGPGTRLTVL.

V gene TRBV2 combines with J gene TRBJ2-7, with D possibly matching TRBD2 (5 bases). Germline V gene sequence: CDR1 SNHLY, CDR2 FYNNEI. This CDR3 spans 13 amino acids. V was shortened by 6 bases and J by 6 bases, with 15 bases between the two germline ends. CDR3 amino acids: CASRDFRGSEQYF. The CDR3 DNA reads TGTGCCAGCAGAGATTTCCGAGGGTCCGAGCAGTACTTC.

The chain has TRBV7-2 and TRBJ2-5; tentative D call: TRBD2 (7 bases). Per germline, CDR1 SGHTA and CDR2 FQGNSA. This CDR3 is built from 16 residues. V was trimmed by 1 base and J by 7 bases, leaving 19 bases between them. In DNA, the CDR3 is TGTGCCAGCAGCTTAGGGGGGGGCGTGGGTGAAGTGACCCAGTACTTC. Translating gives CASSLGGGVGEVTQYF.